The entry that follows covers one T cell receptor (beta chain) sequence. What it binds is not known. Germline V gene lookup returns CDR1 SNHLY and CDR2 FYNNEI. V was pared by 6 bases and J by 7 bases, with 8 bases of the junction left unmatched. This CDR3 region has 15 residues. This sample is part of a study of cytomegalovirus exposure and HLA in healthy donors. For the study at large: From 150 million to 200 million T cells, an earlier analysis saw 120 million or so unique TCR beta sequences.

The PCR used 60 Vbeta and 13 Jbeta primers. The table came from immunoSEQ multiplex PCR; TCRdb's copy has only in-frame clones and leaves some out. The data show about 92,000 clones, more than 60% seen once. Whole-study results and caveats: Later analysis associated a missense DCLRE1C variant with TCR beta V- and J-gene trimming.

Material: PBMCs. The chain joins TRBV2 to TRBJ1-6; 8 nucleotides align to TRBD1. The clonotype was recovered from a man over 45 in good health and CMV-seropositive. CDR3 sequence (DNA): TGTGCCAGCAGGCAGGACAGGGAGAGGAATTCACCCCTCCACTTT. It translates to CASRQDRERNSPLHF.